A selection of T cell receptor beta chains follows, all from one sample in a study of Graves' ophthalmopathy and Graves' hyperthyroidism. TCRdb re-called the multiplex PCR reads through MiXCR, storing one row per CDR3 protein. The sample gives nearly 400,000 distinct CDR3 sequences, around 17% of which show up once; about 1.4% is in the top ten. The sequencing input was peripheral blood. Every receptor here comes from a woman aged 18 to 35 with Graves' ophthalmopathy. Each CDR3 is given with its conserved first and last residue. Each record gives: V gene, clone size, J gene, D gene, CDR3 DNA, CDR3 protein. D genes are given only for firm matches. Expanded clones are given a class, and other clones once, few, many or no size at all.

>TRBV28|few|TRBJ2-4|-
TGTGCCAGCAAAAGGACGGGTGAAAACATTCAGTACTTC
CASKRTGENIQYF
>TRBV7-2|many|TRBJ2-7|TRBD2
TGTGCCAGCACCCTATATAGCGGGAGAATGGGTGAGCAGTACTTC
CASTLYSGRMGEQYF
>TRBV9|-|TRBJ2-6|-
TGTGCCAGCAGCCCAATCCCCGGAGCTGGGGCCAACGTCCTGACTTTC
CASSPIPGAGANVLTF
>TRBV20-1|many|TRBJ1-2|-
TGCAGTGCGAGCCTTTGGGGTAACTATGGCTACACCTTC
CSASLWGNYGYTF
>TRBV28|many|TRBJ2-2|-
TGTGCCAGCAGTTTCCGTGGACCCAAGAACACCGGGGAGCTGTTTTTT
CASSFRGPKNTGELFF
>TRBV19|many|TRBJ1-1|-
TGTGCCAGTAGTCAGGGTTCCGATGAAGCTTTCTTT
CASSQGSDEAFF
>TRBV24-1|-|TRBJ2-5|TRBD1
TGTGCCACCAGTGATCGGACAGGGGGCGCAGAGACCCAGTACTTC
CATSDRTGGAETQYF
>TRBV7-3|many|TRBJ1-2|-
TGTGCCAGCAGCGAAGCAGGGGATTCCGACTATGGCTACACCTTC
CASSEAGDSDYGYTF
>TRBV7-9|many|TRBJ1-2|TRBD1
TGTGCCAGCAGCCCGGACAGGGTGAAAGGCTACACCTTC
CASSPDRVKGYTF
>TRBV11-2|many|TRBJ1-1|-
TGTGCCAGCAGCTTATCGGAGGCAAACACTGAAGCTTTCTTT
CASSLSEANTEAFF
>TRBV30|once|TRBJ1-1|-
TGTGCCTGGTTATCCGGACCCGGGCGGCAGGTTGAAGCTTTCTTT
CAWLSGPGRQVEAFF
>TRBV12-3/TRBV12-4|many|TRBJ1-2|-
TGTGCCAGCCGTCCTGGGGCGAAGCCTAACTATGGCTACACCTTC
CASRPGAKPNYGYTF
>TRBV6-1|-|TRBJ1-2|TRBD1
TGTGCCAGCAGCAGGGGGGGCGCAGACTACACCTTC
CASSRGGADYTF
>TRBV20-1|many|TRBJ1-1|TRBD1
TGCAGTGCTTCCGGGACAGGGTCGGCGGAGGCTTTCTTT
CSASGTGSAEAFF
>TRBV6-6|few|TRBJ1-6|-
TGTGCCAGCAGTTACACAAATTCACCCCTCCACTTT
CASSYTNSPLHF
>TRBV18|-|TRBJ1-1|-
TGTGCCAGCTCACCACCCATCCACCCCGGGGGGAAGACTGAAGCTTTCTTT
CASSPPIHPGGKTEAFF
>TRBV12-3/TRBV12-4|-|TRBJ1-3|TRBD1
TGTGCCAGCAGTTTATATGGGGACAGGGCTGGAAACACCATATATTTC
CASSLYGDRAGNTIYF
>TRBV12-3/TRBV12-4|many|TRBJ2-7|TRBD1
TGTGCCAGCAGTTTAGGGGACAGCTACGAGCAGTACTTC
CASSLGDSYEQYF
>TRBV6-1|many|TRBJ1-6|-
TGTGCCAGCAGTGAAGCGGGACTCGATACCTCACCCCTCCACTTT
CASSEAGLDTSPLHF
>TRBV29-1|many|TRBJ1-2|-
TGCAGCGTTGCACGGGCTAACTATGGCTACACCTTC
CSVARANYGYTF
>TRBV28|many|TRBJ1-2|TRBD1
TGTGCCAGCAGCCAAACGACAGGGGGGAACTATGGCTACACCTTC
CASSQTTGGNYGYTF
>TRBV7-2|many|TRBJ1-1|-
TGTGCCAGCAGCTTAGCAGACTCCATGAACACTGAAGCTTTCTTT
CASSLADSMNTEAFF
>TRBV20-1|many|TRBJ2-7|-
TGCAGTGCTAGCAGGCTACCCTACGAGCAGTACTTC
CSASRLPYEQYF
>TRBV28|many|TRBJ2-2|-
TGTGCCGGAAGCACAGGGTACACCGGGGAGCTGTTTTTT
CAGSTGYTGELFF
>TRBV29-1|many|TRBJ1-1|-
TGCAGCGTTTCAAGACAGAACACTGAAGCTTTCTTT
CSVSRQNTEAFF
>TRBV7-9|many|TRBJ1-3|-
TGTGCCAGCAGCTCACCACTGGGCTCTGGAAACACCATATATTTT
CASSSPLGSGNTIYF
>TRBV19|many|TRBJ1-1|-
TGTGCCAGTAGTAAAGACGCGGCCGGGACTGAAGCTTTCTTT
CASSKDAAGTEAFF
>TRBV6-5|many|TRBJ1-1|TRBD1
TGTGCCAGCAGTTACTCCCGACAGGGTGGGGGCACTGAAGCTTTCTTT
CASSYSRQGGGTEAFF
>TRBV2|many|TRBJ2-2|-
TGTGCCAGCAGTGAAGGGGTTCGGACCGGGGAGCTGTTTTTT
CASSEGVRTGELFF
>TRBV6-5|few|TRBJ1-2|-
TGTGCCAGCAGTTATCGAAACGGCTATGGCTACACCTTC
CASSYRNGYGYTF
>TRBV6-1|many|TRBJ2-7|-
TGTGCCAGCAGTGAAAAACGGCCAAGCTCCTACGAGCAGTACTTC
CASSEKRPSSYEQYF
>TRBV20-1|many|TRBJ1-1|-
TGCAGTGCCAAAACGCAGGGTACGATGAACACTGAAGCTTTCTTT
CSAKTQGTMNTEAFF
>TRBV30|many|TRBJ2-5|-
TGTGCCTGGAGTGAGGAGACCCAGTACTTC
CAWSEETQYF